The 10 T cell receptor beta chains below all came from one sample that was sequenced in a study of T cell changes during pregnancy in multiple sclerosis. Profiling relied on immunoSEQ multiplex PCR, and the TCRdb table lists in-frame clones only, not all of them. This sample has 65,000 to 75,000 clones; roughly nine tenths occur once, and the top ten carry approximately 1.4%. The material sequenced was peripheral blood, taken in the second trimester of pregnancy. The source of these receptors is a female donor with multiple sclerosis, enrolled in a pregnancy study.

V is TRBV18 and J is TRBJ2-1, with D hard to call. The CDR3 covers 13 residues. Trimming took 2 bases from V and 3 from J, leaving 5 bases between them. The germline V gene encodes CDR1 KGHSH and CDR2 LQKENI. The CDR3 DNA follows: TGTGCCAGCTCACCAATCAGCTACAATGAGCAGTTCTTC. It is translated as CASSPISYNEQFF.

The V call is TRBV5-4, the J call TRBJ2-1; 9 bases are shared with TRBD2. J lost 0 bases, V lost 4 bases, and 2 bases had no gene match. CDR3 length: 15 amino acids. Germline values: CDR1 SGHNT, CDR2 YYREEE (reference sequence). CDR3 loop: CASSLSGSSYNEQFF. In DNA form, the CDR3 reads TGTGCCAGCAGCCTTAGCGGGAGCTCCTACAATGAGCAGTTCTTC. The full variable domain, completed using reference TRBV5-4 and TRBJ2-1, is ETGVTQSPTHLIKTRGQQVTLRCSSQSGHNTVSWYQQALGQGPQFIFQYYREEENGRGNFPPRFSGLQFPNYSSELNVNALELDDSALYLCASSLSGSSYNEQFFGPGTRLTVL.

The V call is TRBV6-1, the J call TRBJ1-3, with D possibly matching TRBD1 (6 bases). CDR3 length: 15 residues. Germline V lookup: CDR1 MNHNS, CDR2 SASEGT. The ends were cut back, 5 bases at V and 7 bases at J, with 18 bases in the middle. The DNA of the CDR3 is TGTGCCAGCAGTCCACGGGAGGGGGGGAGGAACACCATATATTTT. The encoded protein is CASSPREGGRNTIYF.

The chain recombines TRBV4-1 with TRBJ2-3; TRBD1 matches at 7 bases. The trim removed 3 bases at V and 3 bases at J, leaving 9 bases unmatched. The CDR3 extends over 16 amino acids. Germline CDR1 and CDR2: MGHRA and YSYEKL. CDR3 amino acids: CASSHLQGHGTDTQYF. CDR3 bases: TGCGCCAGCAGCCACCTACAGGGGCACGGAACAGATACGCAGTATTTT.

V usage is TRBV11-1 and J usage is TRBJ1-2; the D gene is possibly TRBD1 (5 bases). Germline lookup yields CDR1 SGHAT and CDR2 FQDESV (reference sequence). Trimming cost V 5 bases and J 6 bases, with 19 bases left between them. CDR3 length equals 15 residues. The CDR3 here is CASSGGIGARDGYTF. The CDR3 DNA sequence: TGTGCCAGCAGCGGAGGGATTGGGGCCAGGGATGGCTACACCTTC.

The chain carries TRBV5-1 and TRBJ2-7; D is perhaps TRBD1 (5 bases). CDR1 and CDR2 from the germline V gene are SGHRS and YFSETQ. The V end lost 2 bases, the J end lost 0 bases, and 12 bases lay between the germline ends. The CDR3 consists of 15 residues. This CDR3 is CASSFARQSSYEQYF. CDR3 nucleotide sequence: TGCGCCAGCAGCTTTGCGAGACAGAGCTCCTACGAGCAGTACTTC.

This rearrangement joins TRBV4-3 to TRBJ2-7, with D perhaps matching TRBD2 (6 bases). Germline CDR1 LGHNA, CDR2 YSLEER. The CDR3 runs to 14 residues. The V end lost 6 bases, the J end lost 0 bases, and 12 bases lay between the germline ends. CDR3 sequence: CASRPLASSYEQYF. The DNA of the CDR3 is TGCGCCAGCAGGCCCCTAGCGTCCTCCTACGAGCAGTACTTC.

CDR3 sequence reads: CASSPDRSNYGYTF. CDR3 bases: TGTGCCAGTAGCCCGGACAGGTCTAACTATGGCTACACCTTC. This sequence joins TRBV19 and TRBJ1-2; 7 bases align to TRBD1. The germline gives CDR1 LNHDA, CDR2 SQIVND (reference sequence). V was clipped by 6 bases and J by 0 bases; unmatched bases: 4. The CDR3 loop spans 14 amino acids.

This rearrangement joins TRBV9 to TRBJ1-4, with D maybe TRBD1 (5 bases). This CDR3 is built from 15 residues. The germline V and J ends were trimmed by 0 bases and 8 bases, with 14 bases remaining between them. Germline CDR1 SGDLS, CDR2 YYNGEE. CDR3 nucleotides: TGTGCCAGCAGCGTAGCGTCCCAGGGTTGGGAAAAACTGTTTTTT. Translating gives CASSVASQGWEKLFF.

The chain links TRBV29-1 to TRBJ1-2; 9 bases fit TRBD1. The V and J ends lost 7 bases and 5 bases, in that order; junction bases with no gene match: 8. There are 13 residues in the CDR3. CDR1 SQVTM and CDR2 ANQGSEA come from the germline V gene. The CDR3 DNA reads as TGCAGCGCCGGTCGACAGGGGGGATATGGCTACACCTTC. This translates into CSAGRQGGYGYTF.